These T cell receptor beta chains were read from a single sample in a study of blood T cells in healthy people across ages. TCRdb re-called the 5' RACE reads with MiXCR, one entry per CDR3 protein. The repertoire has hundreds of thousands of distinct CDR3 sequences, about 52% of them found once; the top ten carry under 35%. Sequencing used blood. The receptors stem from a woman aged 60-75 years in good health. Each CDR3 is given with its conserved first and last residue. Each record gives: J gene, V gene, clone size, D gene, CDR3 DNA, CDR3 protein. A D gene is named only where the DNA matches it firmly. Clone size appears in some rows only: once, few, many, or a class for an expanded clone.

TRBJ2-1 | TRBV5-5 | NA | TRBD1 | TGTGCCAGCAGCTTCTCCGACAGGGGCAATGAGCAGTTCTTC | CASSFSDRGNEQFF
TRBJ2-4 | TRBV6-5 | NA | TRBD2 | TGTGCCAGCAGTTCACCGGGACTAGTGGCCAAAAACATTCAGTACTTC | CASSSPGLVAKNIQYF
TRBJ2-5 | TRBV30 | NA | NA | TGTGCCTGGAGTGTTTTGGAGACCCAGTACTTC | CAWSVLETQYF
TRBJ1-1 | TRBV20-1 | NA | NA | TGCAGTGCTAGAGATTACCCAGGAACAATCCCCAAAGCTTTCTTT | CSARDYPGTIPKAFF
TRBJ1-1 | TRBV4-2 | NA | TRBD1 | TGTGCCAGCAGCCACCTTGGACAGGGATGGACTGAAGCTTTCTTT | CASSHLGQGWTEAFF
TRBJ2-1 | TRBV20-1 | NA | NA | TGCAGTGCTAGAGCCCTAGGACCCTGCAATGAGCAGTTCTTC | CSARALGPCNEQFF
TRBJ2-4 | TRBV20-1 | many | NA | TGCAGTGCCGGGTACGGGAGATCCAAAAACATTCAGTACTTC | CSAGYGRSKNIQYF
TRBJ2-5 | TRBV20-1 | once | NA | TGCAGTGCTAGTTCGACAAACCAAGAGACCCAGTACTTC | CSASSTNQETQYF
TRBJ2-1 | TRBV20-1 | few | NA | TGCAGTGCTAGAGATCGAGGTGAGCAGTTCTTC | CSARDRGEQFF
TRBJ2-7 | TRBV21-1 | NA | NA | TGTGCCAGCATCCGGGACAGGCAGTACTTC | CASIRDRQYF
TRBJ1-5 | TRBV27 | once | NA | TGTGCCAGCAGTTTATTAGGGGGGGATAATAGCAATCAGCCCCAGCATTTT | CASSLLGGDNSNQPQHF
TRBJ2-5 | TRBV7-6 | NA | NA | TGTGCCAGCAGCTCAGGACAGATAGAGACCCAGTACTTC | CASSSGQIETQYF
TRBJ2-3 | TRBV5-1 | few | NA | TGCGCCAGCACCATTCGGGAAACCACAGATACGCAGTATTTT | CASTIRETTDTQYF
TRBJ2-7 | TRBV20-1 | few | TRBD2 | TGCAGTGCTAACGGGAGGGTCTACGAGCAGTACTTC | CSANGRVYEQYF
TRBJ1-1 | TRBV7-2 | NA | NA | TGTGCCAGCAGCTTAGGCGCCTTTAGTGCTGAAGCTTTCTTT | CASSLGAFSAEAFF
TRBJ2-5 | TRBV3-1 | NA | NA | TGTGCCAGCAGCCAAGAGGTGGCAGCCAAAAAGACCCAGTACTTC | CASSQEVAAKKTQYF
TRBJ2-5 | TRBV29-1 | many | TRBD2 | TGCAGCGTTGTGGCCCGGGAGGTAGAGACCCAGTACTTC | CSVVAREVETQYF
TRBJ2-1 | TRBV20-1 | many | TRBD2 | TGCAGTGCTAGAGTACGAGCGGGAAGCAATGAGCAGTTCTTC | CSARVRAGSNEQFF
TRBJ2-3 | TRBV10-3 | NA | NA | TGTGCCATCAGTGAGTCCCCCCCTACGCAGTATTTT | CAISESPPTQYF
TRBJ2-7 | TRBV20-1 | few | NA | TGCAGTGCTAGAGGGGACAACGCAAACCCCTACGAGCAGTACTTC | CSARGDNANPYEQYF
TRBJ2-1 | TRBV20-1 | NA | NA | TGCAGTGCTTACCGGGACGGGCAAGGCAATGAGCAGTTCTTC | CSAYRDGQGNEQFF
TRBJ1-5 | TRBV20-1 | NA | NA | TGCAGTGCTAGGCAGTTTGGTCAGCCCCAGCATTTT | CSARQFGQPQHF
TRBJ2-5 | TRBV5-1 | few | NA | TGCGCCAGCAGCTGGGTGGGACAACAAGAGACCCAGTACTTC | CASSWVGQQETQYF
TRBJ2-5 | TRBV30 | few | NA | TGTGCCTGGAGTGTATTACAAGAGACCCAGTACTTC | CAWSVLQETQYF
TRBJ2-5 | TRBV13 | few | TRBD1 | TGTGCCAGCAGCCACGACAGGGGGAAGACCCAGTACTTC | CASSHDRGKTQYF
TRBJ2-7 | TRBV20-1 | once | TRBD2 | TGCAGTGCTACTAGCGGGAGCTCTCTATACGAGCAGTACTTC | CSATSGSSLYEQYF
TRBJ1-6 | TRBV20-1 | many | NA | TGCAGTGCTAGAGATGGAGGACCGCAGGGAGGGAATTCACCCCTCCACTTT | CSARDGGPQGGNSPLHF
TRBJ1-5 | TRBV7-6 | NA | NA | TGTGCCAGCAGCTTAACCAAGGGAGGAGGCAATCAGCCCCAGCATTTT | CASSLTKGGGNQPQHF
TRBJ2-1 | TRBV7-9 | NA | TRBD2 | TGTGCCAGCAGCTTATTAACTAGCGGAACCTACAATGAGCAGTTCTTC | CASSLLTSGTYNEQFF
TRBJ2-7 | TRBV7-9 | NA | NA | TGTGTCAGCAGCCACTCAGGGAAAGGGAACGAGCAGTACTTC | CVSSHSGKGNEQYF
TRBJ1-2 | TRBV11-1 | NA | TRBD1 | TGTGCCAGCAGCCAAGCCCTGGGACAGGGAGGCTACACCTTC | CASSQALGQGGYTF
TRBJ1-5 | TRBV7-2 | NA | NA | TGTGCCAGCAGCCCATATATTGATCAGCCCCAGCATTTT | CASSPYIDQPQHF
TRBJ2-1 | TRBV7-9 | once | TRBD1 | TGTGCCAGCAGCGTCGGGACAGGGATCCATGAGCAGTTCTTC | CASSVGTGIHEQFF
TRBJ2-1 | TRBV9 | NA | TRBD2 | TGTGCCAGCAGCGTAGTAAGCGGGAGGTCCTACAATGAGCAGTTCTTC | CASSVVSGRSYNEQFF
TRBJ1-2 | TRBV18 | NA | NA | TGTGCCAGCTCAACCGACAGATATGGCTACACCTTC | CASSTDRYGYTF
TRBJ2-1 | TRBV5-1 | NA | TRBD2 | TGCGCCAGCCGCTCCCGACTAGCGGGAGGAGGCTCCTACAATGAGCAGTTCTTC | CASRSRLAGGGSYNEQFF
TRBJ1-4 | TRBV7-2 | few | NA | TGTGCCAGCAGCTTAACCCCAGGCTCACAGAATGAAAAACTGTTTTTT | CASSLTPGSQNEKLFF
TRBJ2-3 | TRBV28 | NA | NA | TGTGCCAGCTCGGGGATAAGGGGACCACTTGCAGATACGCAGTATTTT | CASSGIRGPLADTQYF
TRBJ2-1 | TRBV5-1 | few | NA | TGCGCCAGCAGCTACGCGACAGGGAGGGACTCCTACAATGAGCAGTTCTTC | CASSYATGRDSYNEQFF
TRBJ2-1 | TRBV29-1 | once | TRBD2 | TGCTGTAGGGGGAGCGGGAGGGAGAGCTCCTACAATGAGCAGTTCTTC | CCRGSGRESSYNEQFF
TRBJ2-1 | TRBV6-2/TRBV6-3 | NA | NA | TGTGCCAGCAACTACCTGAGCTCCTACAATGAGCAGTTCTTC | CASNYLSSYNEQFF
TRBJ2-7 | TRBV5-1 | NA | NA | TGCGCCAGCAGCTTGGATGGACATAACTCCTACGAGCAGTACTTC | CASSLDGHNSYEQYF
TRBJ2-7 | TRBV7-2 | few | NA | TGTGCCAGCAGCCCTGGGGGTCTTGGGGCAGCCCGAGACGAGCAGTACTTC | CASSPGGLGAARDEQYF
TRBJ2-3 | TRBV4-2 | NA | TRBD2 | TGTGCCAGCAGCCAACTCAGCGGGAGCGAGACGCAGTATTTT | CASSQLSGSETQYF
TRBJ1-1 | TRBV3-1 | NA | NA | TGTGCCAGCAGCCAAGGGCCGGGGAACACTGAAGCTTTCTTT | CASSQGPGNTEAFF
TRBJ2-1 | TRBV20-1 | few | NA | TGCAGTGCTCGCGGTGGGTTTGGGGATGAGCAGTTCTTC | CSARGGFGDEQFF
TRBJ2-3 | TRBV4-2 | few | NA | TGTGCCAGCAGCCAAGATCCAGTCTCAGATACGCAGTATTTT | CASSQDPVSDTQYF
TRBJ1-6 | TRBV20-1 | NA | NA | TGCAGTGCCATACAGGGATTGAGCTCCTATAATTCACCCCTCCACTTT | CSAIQGLSSYNSPLHF
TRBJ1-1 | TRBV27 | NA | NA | TGTGCCAGCAGTTTCGGGGTCCGCGACGCTGAAGCTTTCTTT | CASSFGVRDAEAFF
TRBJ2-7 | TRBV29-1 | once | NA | TGCAGCGTCTTAGTGAGGACGGTCTACAATGAGCAGTACTTC | CSVLVRTVYNEQYF
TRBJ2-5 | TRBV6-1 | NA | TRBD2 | TGTGCCACCATTGAAGCGGGAGAGGGAGAGACCCAGTACTTC | CATIEAGEGETQYF